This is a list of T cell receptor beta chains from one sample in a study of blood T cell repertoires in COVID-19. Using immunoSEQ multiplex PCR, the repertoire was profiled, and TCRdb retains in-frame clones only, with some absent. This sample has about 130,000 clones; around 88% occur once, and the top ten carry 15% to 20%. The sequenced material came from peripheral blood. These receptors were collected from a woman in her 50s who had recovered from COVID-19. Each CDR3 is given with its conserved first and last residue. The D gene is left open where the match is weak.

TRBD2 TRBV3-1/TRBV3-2 CASSRSGGAGRTDTQYF
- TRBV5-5 CASSSNIHDQPQHF
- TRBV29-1 CSVDGNTDTQYF
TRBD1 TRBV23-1 CASSQPRQGGTDEQYF
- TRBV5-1 CASSSDSQQSQYF
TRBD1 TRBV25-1 CASSGHRDRLF
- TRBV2 CASSEASGHEQFF
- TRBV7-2 CASSLSGGDTEAFF
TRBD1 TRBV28 CASSPLGGGSSSYEQYF
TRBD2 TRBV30 CAWSGLRLAEYWGETQYF
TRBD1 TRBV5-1 CASSLIGGREDIQYF
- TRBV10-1 CASSESIIGGTEAFF
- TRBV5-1 CASSLEGSPYEQYF
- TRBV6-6 CASSQRDSSYNEQFF
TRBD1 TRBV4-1 CASRGDRGAIMNTEAFF
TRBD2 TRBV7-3 CASSLRLAGGKVNEQFF
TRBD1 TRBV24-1 CATSEGTGEYGYTF
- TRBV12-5 CASGLRTGELFF
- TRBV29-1 CSVRARVANTEAFF
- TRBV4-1 CASSQEWLQDTQYF
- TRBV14 CASSPTAGSRRGNEQFF
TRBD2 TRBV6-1 CASSEARGSLSYEQYF